A selection of T cell receptor beta chains follows, all from one sample in a study of blood T cell repertoires in COVID-19. The protocol was immunoSEQ multiplex PCR, while the TCRdb copy is restricted to in-frame clones and leaves out a portion. The repertoire holds some 37,000 clones, with 81% as singletons. The sequenced material came from peripheral blood. The receptor set was obtained from an elderly man with active or convalescent COVID-19. CDR3s include the opening cysteine and the closing phenylalanine or tryptophan. D genes are given only for firm matches. Clone size is stated in some rows and not others, as once, few, many or a class when expanded.

DNA | CDR3 | J | size | D | V
TGTGCCAGCAGCAACAGTGCCAATCAGCCCCAGCATTTT | CASSNSANQPQHF | TRBJ1-5 | . | . | TRBV6-2/TRBV6-3
TGCGCCAGCAGCCAACTGGGGACAGGGTCTGGGGCCAACGTCCTGACTTTC | CASSQLGTGSGANVLTF | TRBJ2-6 | . | TRBD1 | TRBV4-3
TGTGCCAGCAGCCAAAAACAGGTCGGCTCCTACGAGCAGTACTTC | CASSQKQVGSYEQYF | TRBJ2-7 | few | . | TRBV3-1/TRBV3-2
TGCGCCAGCAGCTTGGGGACAGGCCTTTCTGGGGCCAACGTCCTGACTTTC | CASSLGTGLSGANVLTF | TRBJ2-6 | once | TRBD1 | TRBV5-1
TGTGCCAGCAGCTTGGACAGCTACTATGGCTACACCTTC | CASSLDSYYGYTF | TRBJ1-2 | . | . | TRBV11-1
TGTGCCAGCATAGAGGTAGCGGGGGCCCGGGCGAAATACAATGAGCAGTTCTTC | CASIEVAGARAKYNEQFF | TRBJ2-1 | . | TRBD2 | TRBV7-6
TGTGCCAGCAGTCAAGGAGGGAGCAATCAGCCCCAGCATTTT | CASSQGGSNQPQHF | TRBJ1-5 | . | . | TRBV6-2/TRBV6-3
TGTGCCAGCAGTGAAGCGCCGGCAGGGTTTAGGGCTAATGAAAAACTGTTTTTT | CASSEAPAGFRANEKLFF | TRBJ1-4 | . | . | TRBV6-1
TGTGCCAGCAGCCGAAAAGGGACAGGGTACTACGAGCAGTACTTC | CASSRKGTGYYEQYF | TRBJ2-7 | . | TRBD1 | TRBV5-4
TGCGCCAGCAGCTTCGTCCCCTCATCTATGAACACTGAAGCTTTCTTT | CASSFVPSSMNTEAFF | TRBJ1-1 | . | . | TRBV5-1
TGTGCCAGCAGCCGTAATCGGGGAGGGTACTACACCTTC | CASSRNRGGYYTF | TRBJ1-2 | . | . | TRBV6-5
TGTGCCATCAGCCTCGGGAGAGGCCCCCAAGAGACCCAGTACTTC | CAISLGRGPQETQYF | TRBJ2-5 | . | . | TRBV10-3
TGTGCCATCAGTGTTAATTTAGGACAGGGGGGAAGTTCTGGCTACACCTTC | CAISVNLGQGGSSGYTF | TRBJ1-2 | . | TRBD1 | TRBV10-3
TGCGCCAGCAGCTTGGACAGGGCAAGACCCGGCTACACCTTC | CASSLDRARPGYTF | TRBJ1-2 | . | . | TRBV5-1
TGTGCCAGCAGCGGGCTAGCGGGTCGACAACTCACAGATACGCAGTATTTT | CASSGLAGRQLTDTQYF | TRBJ2-3 | . | TRBD2 | TRBV7-2
TGTGCCAGCAGCGCGCCCCCCACCTACGAGCAGTACTTC | CASSAPPTYEQYF | TRBJ2-7 | . | . | TRBV5-4
TGTGCCAGCAGCGCCCAAACAGGGGGAACTGAAGCTTTCTTT | CASSAQTGGTEAFF | TRBJ1-1 | . | TRBD1 | TRBV9
TGTGCCAGCAGCTTAGTCGACCCTAGGGGCTACACCTTC | CASSLVDPRGYTF | TRBJ1-2 | . | . | TRBV7-9
TGCGCCAGCACCCCGGGGACTAGCGGGTACCAAGAGACCCAGTACTTC | CASTPGTSGYQETQYF | TRBJ2-5 | . | TRBD2 | TRBV5-1
TGTGCCAGTAGTGAAATGACAGGTTGGGACTATGGCTACACCTTC | CASSEMTGWDYGYTF | TRBJ1-2 | . | . | TRBV19
TGTGCCAGCAGCGGGGGTTCCTACAATGAGCAGTTCTTC | CASSGGSYNEQFF | TRBJ2-1 | . | . | TRBV6-6
TGTGCCAGCAGCCGACAAAATGGACACCCTGAAGCTTTCTTT | CASSRQNGHPEAFF | TRBJ1-1 | . | . | TRBV7-6
TGCGCCAGCAGCCCACTCCGAGACAGGGGGCGTAAGAGCGATGGCTACACCTTC | CASSPLRDRGRKSDGYTF | TRBJ1-2 | . | TRBD1 | TRBV23-1
TGTGCCAGCAGTGAATTGGCGGGGACTTACAATGAGCAGTTCTTC | CASSELAGTYNEQFF | TRBJ2-1 | . | . | TRBV6-1
TGTGCCAGCAGTTTTTTATCGGCAGGGCGTCGGAACACTGAAGCTTTCTTT | CASSFLSAGRRNTEAFF | TRBJ1-1 | . | . | TRBV27
TGTGCCAGCAGCGCCTTAGCGGGGAGCACAGATACGCAGTATTTT | CASSALAGSTDTQYF | TRBJ2-3 | . | TRBD2 | TRBV7-9
TGTGCCAGCAGCTTCGGAGGGGCGCGTGTGTCAGATACGCAGTATTTT | CASSFGGARVSDTQYF | TRBJ2-3 | . | . | TRBV11-2
TGCGCCAGCAGCACAGGGCGAACTAATGAAAAACTGTTTTTT | CASSTGRTNEKLFF | TRBJ1-4 | . | . | TRBV5-1
TGCGCCAGCAGCTTCGAGGGACAGGGATATGAAAAACTGTTTTTT | CASSFEGQGYEKLFF | TRBJ1-4 | . | TRBD1 | TRBV5-1
TGTGCCAGCAGGGTTACTAGCGGGGGGCTCGAGGAGCAGTACTTC | CASRVTSGGLEEQYF | TRBJ2-7 | . | TRBD2 | TRBV6-6
TGTGCCAGCAGCAAATGGTCAGGGTACAATCAGCCCCAGCATTTT | CASSKWSGYNQPQHF | TRBJ1-5 | . | . | TRBV21-1
TGTGCCAGCAGTCGACAGGGTTTAAGGACCGGGGAGCTGTTTTTT | CASSRQGLRTGELFF | TRBJ2-2 | . | TRBD1 | TRBV2
TGTGCCAGCAGCCAAGTTGGGACAGGTTTCTCTGGAAACACCATATATTTT | CASSQVGTGFSGNTIYF | TRBJ1-3 | . | TRBD1 | TRBV4-2
TGTGCCAGCAGCTCCAGGGGAGATACGCAGTATTTT | CASSSRGDTQYF | TRBJ2-3 | . | . | TRBV11-3
TGTGCCAGCAGCGTAGGACTAGCGGGGCCCAATCAATACGAGCAGTACTTC | CASSVGLAGPNQYEQYF | TRBJ2-7 | . | TRBD2 | TRBV9
TGCGCCAGCAGCCAAGGGAACAGGGTCAGCTATGGCTACACCTTC | CASSQGNRVSYGYTF | TRBJ1-2 | . | . | TRBV4-3
TGTGCCAGCAGGACCGGGATCGAGCAGTACTTC | CASRTGIEQYF | TRBJ2-7 | . | . | TRBV12-3/TRBV12-4
TGTGCCAGCAGTTTCGGCACAGGGGGAAGCTATGGCTACACCTTC | CASSFGTGGSYGYTF | TRBJ1-2 | medium-sized | TRBD1 | TRBV27
TGTGCCTGGGGAACAGGGATGAGCACTGAAGCTTTCTTT | CAWGTGMSTEAFF | TRBJ1-1 | . | . | TRBV30
TGTGCCAGCACTTCCCTTAGGGGGCCGGGCACTGAAGCTTTCTTT | CASTSLRGPGTEAFF | TRBJ1-1 | . | TRBD1 | TRBV5-6
TGCGCCAGCAGCTCCGGGGCCTTGACTAGCGGGGCCTACGAGCAGTACTTC | CASSSGALTSGAYEQYF | TRBJ2-7 | . | TRBD2 | TRBV5-1
TGTGCCAGCAGCCTGGGGACAGTGGGCAAAAACATTCAGTACTTC | CASSLGTVGKNIQYF | TRBJ2-4 | few | TRBD1 | TRBV7-2
TGTGCCAGCAGCTTAGAACTAGCGGGGGAAACAACAGATACGCAGTATTTT | CASSLELAGETTDTQYF | TRBJ2-3 | . | TRBD2 | TRBV7-2
TGTGGCAGCACCAATGGCCCGGGTCCTAATGAAAAACTGTTTTTT | CGSTNGPGPNEKLFF | TRBJ1-4 | . | . | TRBV9
TGTGCCAGCAGCTTAGATCCGCGGGCTGAAGCTTTCTTT | CASSLDPRAEAFF | TRBJ1-1 | . | . | TRBV7-3
TGTGCCAGCAGCTCCGCGGGGTCCATTTACAATGAGCAGTTCTTC | CASSSAGSIYNEQFF | TRBJ2-1 | . | . | TRBV7-9
TGTGCCAGCGCAACAGGAGTCTTGAACACTGAAGCTTTCTTT | CASATGVLNTEAFF | TRBJ1-1 | . | . | TRBV25-1
TGCGCCAGCAGCTTGGAGTGGGCGAGCACAGATACGCAGTATTTT | CASSLEWASTDTQYF | TRBJ2-3 | . | . | TRBV5-1
TGTGCCAGCAGTGAATCCGGAGTAGCGGTAAGAGAGACCCAGTACTTC | CASSESGVAVRETQYF | TRBJ2-5 | . | . | TRBV25-1
TGCGCCAGCAGCCAAGATAGATCCTATCTCGATGAAAAACTGTTTTTT | CASSQDRSYLDEKLFF | TRBJ1-4 | . | . | TRBV4-1